This T cell receptor beta chain emerged from a study of blood T cells in healthy people across ages. Study-level points and caveats: The unknown donor CMV status may have confounded expanded clonotype changes.

Primed by a sample-barcoded 5' primer and a J-beta primer mix, a second PCR proceeded for about 7 to 12 cycles. Every sample produced at least 2.5 million CDR3-containing paired-end reads. TCRdb reprocessed the 5' RACE reads via MiXCR and lists one record per CDR3 protein. The sample holds 450,000 to 700,000 distinct CDR3 sequences, roughly a quarter seen once. About this clonotype: The antigen is not known.

This CDR3 is built from 16 residues. V was pared by 4 bases and J by 5 bases, with 18 bases between. Germline loops: CDR1 LGHNA, CDR2 YNFKEQ. The sequenced sample consisted of blood. This receptor was taken from a woman in her 70s in good health. The chain is built from TRBV4-2 and TRBJ2-1, with D maybe TRBD2 (6 bases). CDR3 nucleotides: TGTGCCAGCAGCCCTGGACGGGACTTGACGAACAATGAGCAGTTCTTC. This sequence encodes CASSPGRDLTNNEQFF.